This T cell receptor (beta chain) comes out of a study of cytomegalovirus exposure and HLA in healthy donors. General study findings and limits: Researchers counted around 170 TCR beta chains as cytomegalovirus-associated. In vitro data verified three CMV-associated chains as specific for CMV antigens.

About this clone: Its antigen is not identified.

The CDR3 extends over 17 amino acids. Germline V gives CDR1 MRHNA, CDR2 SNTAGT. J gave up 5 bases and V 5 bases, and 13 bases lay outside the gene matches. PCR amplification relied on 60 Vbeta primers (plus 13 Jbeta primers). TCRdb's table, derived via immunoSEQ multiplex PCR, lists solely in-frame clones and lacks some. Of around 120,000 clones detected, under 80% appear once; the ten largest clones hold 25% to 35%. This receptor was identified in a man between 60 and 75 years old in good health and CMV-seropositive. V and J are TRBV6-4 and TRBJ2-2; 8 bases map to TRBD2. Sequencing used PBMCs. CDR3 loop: CASSPLQAGVGTGELFF. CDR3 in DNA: TGTGCCAGCAGTCCTCTCCAAGCGGGAGTGGGGACCGGGGAGCTGTTTTTT.